Listed below are T cell receptor beta chains from one sample, sequenced in a study of beta chain features in type 1 diabetes. Assay: immunoSEQ multiplex PCR; the TCRdb copy retains only in-frame clones and omits some. The profile shows roughly 230,000 clones, about a tenth of them singletons. Source material: naive CD4+ T cells from blood. These receptors all come from a man younger than 40 with type 1 diabetes. Both conserved end residues are part of each CDR3. Each record gives: CDR3 DNA, CDR3 protein, D gene, clone size, J gene, V gene. The D gene is left open where the match is weak. Rows give clone size only sometimes, using once, few, many, or a class for an expanded clone.

TGCGCCAGCAGTGTGGTACAGGGAGATGAAAAACTGTTTTTT,CASSVVQGDEKLFF,NA,few,TRBJ1-4,TRBV5-1
TGCAGCGGTGGTCCCGGGACTAAAAGTTCCGGCTACAATGAGCAGTTCTTC,CSGGPGTKSSGYNEQFF,TRBD2,few,TRBJ2-1,TRBV29-1
TGTGCCAGCAGCGCTTTCTTATTGGACAGCAATCCGATGAACACTGAAGCTTTCTTT,CASSAFLLDSNPMNTEAFF,NA,few,TRBJ1-1,TRBV9
TGTGCCTTCCAAGCAGGGTGGACTGAAGCTTTCTTT,CAFQAGWTEAFF,NA,few,TRBJ1-1,TRBV30
TGTGCCAGCAGCCTGGGACTAGCAGAATACGAGCAGTACTTC,CASSLGLAEYEQYF,TRBD2,NA,TRBJ2-7,TRBV7-9
TGCGCCAGCAGCCCAGAGCGGGGGCGGGGAGAGACCCAGTACTTC,CASSPERGRGETQYF,TRBD2,NA,TRBJ2-5,TRBV4-3
TGTGCCAGCAGCGGAGGACCTACGACCTACGAGCAGTACTTC,CASSGGPTTYEQYF,NA,few,TRBJ2-7,TRBV7-2
TGTGCCAGCAGCGTGACGGAGGAGCACAGCTACACCTTC,CASSVTEEHSYTF,NA,few,TRBJ1-2,TRBV9
TGTGCCAGCAGTTTTTCGCAGGTCCTACAAGAGACCCAGTACTTC,CASSFSQVLQETQYF,NA,NA,TRBJ2-5,TRBV27
TGTGCCAGCAGGGACAGTAGCAATCAGCCCCAGCATTTT,CASRDSSNQPQHF,NA,few,TRBJ1-5,TRBV2
TGTGCCAGCAGCCCTCCGCGGCACACAGATACGCAGTATTTT,CASSPPRHTDTQYF,NA,NA,TRBJ2-3,TRBV5-6
TGTGCCAGCAGTTGGAGGGATTATGGCTACACCTTC,CASSWRDYGYTF,NA,few,TRBJ1-2,TRBV28
TGTGCCAGTATCCAGGCGAACACCGGGGAGCTGTTTTTT,CASIQANTGELFF,NA,NA,TRBJ2-2,TRBV19
TGTGCCAGCAGCTTAGCAGAGCGGGGGGAGTACCAAGAGACCCAGTACTTC,CASSLAERGEYQETQYF,TRBD2,few,TRBJ2-5,TRBV7-2
TGTGCCAGCAGTTTCAGGGTAGATACGCAGTATTTT,CASSFRVDTQYF,NA,few,TRBJ2-3,TRBV2
TGTGCCAGCAGCGTAGATAGCTATAATTCACCCCTCCACTTT,CASSVDSYNSPLHF,NA,NA,TRBJ1-6,TRBV9
TGTGCCAGCAAAGGACTAGCGGGTACAGATACGCAGTATTTT,CASKGLAGTDTQYF,TRBD2,NA,TRBJ2-3,TRBV2
TGTGCCTGGAGTTGGACAAAGAACACTGAAGCTTTCTTT,CAWSWTKNTEAFF,NA,NA,TRBJ1-1,TRBV30
TGTGCCAGCAGCTCTCGACTAGCGGGGCAAGAGACCCAGTACTTC,CASSSRLAGQETQYF,TRBD2,few,TRBJ2-5,TRBV5-4
TGTGCCAGCAGGGGGACTAGCGGTTACAATGAGCAGTTCTTC,CASRGTSGYNEQFF,TRBD2,few,TRBJ2-1,TRBV2
TGTGCCAGCAGCTTAGCGCGACTAGCGGGGGCCGGGGAGCTGTTTTTT,CASSLARLAGAGELFF,TRBD2,NA,TRBJ2-2,TRBV7-2
TGTGCCAGCAGCTTGCTTAGCGGGGACCAAGAGACCCAGTACTTC,CASSLLSGDQETQYF,TRBD2,few,TRBJ2-5,TRBV5-4
TGTGCCACCACCTCAGGGGACGGTGGCTACACCTTC,CATTSGDGGYTF,NA,NA,TRBJ1-2,TRBV10-3
TGTGCCAGCAGCTTGGACCTGAGGAGCTCCTACGAGCAGTACTTC,CASSLDLRSSYEQYF,NA,NA,TRBJ2-7,TRBV5-4
TGTGCCAGTACCCCAGGAGCGGGGGAAAATACGCAGTATTTT,CASTPGAGENTQYF,TRBD2,few,TRBJ2-3,TRBV19
TGTGCCCGGCGGGGCCTAAGCTCCTACGAGCAGTACTTC,CARRGLSSYEQYF,NA,NA,TRBJ2-7,TRBV9
TGTGCCAGCAGTGCTACCCAACGGGGCAATGAGCAGTTCTTC,CASSATQRGNEQFF,NA,few,TRBJ2-1,TRBV25-1
TGTGCCAGCTCACCACCCGACTCGGGAGTACGTATTGAAGCTTTCTTT,CASSPPDSGVRIEAFF,NA,few,TRBJ1-1,TRBV18
TGTGCCAGCAGCACGACTAGAGCCGCAGATACGCAGTATTTT,CASSTTRAADTQYF,NA,few,TRBJ2-3,TRBV7-9
TGTGCCAGCAGCGTAGAAGGGACAGGGGGAGAGACCCAGTACTTC,CASSVEGTGGETQYF,TRBD1,few,TRBJ2-5,TRBV9
TGTGCCAGCAGCGCCTACAGGGGCGGGGGGTACGGCTACACCTTC,CASSAYRGGGYGYTF,TRBD1,NA,TRBJ1-2,TRBV7-2
TGTGCCAGCAGTGAACGGAGCAGAGAGCAGTTCTTC,CASSERSREQFF,NA,NA,TRBJ2-1,TRBV2